The entry below gives a single T cell receptor beta chain sequence along with its context. The V and J ends lost 4 bases and 4 bases, in that order; junction bases with no gene match: 10. Germline CDR1 reads MNHEY; CDR2 reads SMNVEV (reference sequence). The CDR3 extends over 15 amino acids. The record originates from a study of cytomegalovirus exposure and HLA in healthy donors. Primers: 60 Vbeta forward and 13 Jbeta reverse. Profiling relied on immunoSEQ multiplex PCR, and the TCRdb table lists in-frame clones only, not all of them. The data contain 150,000 to 170,000 clones, approximately 74% of them singletons.

The chain joins TRBV27 to TRBJ2-7; 7 positions agree with TRBD1. Sequencing was done on a sample of PBMCs. This clonotype was sampled from a man aged 25 to 40 in good health and CMV-seronegative. CDR3: CASSYLGGSPYEQYF. The CDR3 region has the DNA TGTGCCAGCAGTTATCTAGGGGGCTCGCCTTACGAGCAGTACTTC.